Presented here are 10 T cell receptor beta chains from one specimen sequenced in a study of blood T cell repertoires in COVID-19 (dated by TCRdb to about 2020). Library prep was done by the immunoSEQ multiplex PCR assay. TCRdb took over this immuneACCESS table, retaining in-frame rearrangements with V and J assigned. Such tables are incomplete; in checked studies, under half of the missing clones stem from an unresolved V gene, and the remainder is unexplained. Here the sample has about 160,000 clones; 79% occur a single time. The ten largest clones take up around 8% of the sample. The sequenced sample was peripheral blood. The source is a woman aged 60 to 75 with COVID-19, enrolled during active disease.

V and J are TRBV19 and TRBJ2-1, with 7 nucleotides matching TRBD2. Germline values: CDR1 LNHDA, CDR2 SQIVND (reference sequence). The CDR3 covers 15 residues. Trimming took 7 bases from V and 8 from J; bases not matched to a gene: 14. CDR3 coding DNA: TGTGCCAGTACCGGGGCACTAGCGCTTGGGGATGAGCAGTTCTTC. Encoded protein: CASTGALALGDEQFF.

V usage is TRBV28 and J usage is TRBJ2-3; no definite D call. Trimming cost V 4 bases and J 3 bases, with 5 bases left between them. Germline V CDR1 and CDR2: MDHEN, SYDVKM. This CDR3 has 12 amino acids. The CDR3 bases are TGTGCCAGCAGTTCGAGGACAGATACGCAGTATTTT. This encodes CASSSRTDTQYF. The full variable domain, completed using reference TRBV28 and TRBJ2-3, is DVKVTQSSRYLVKRTGEKVFLECVQDMDHENMFWYRQDPGLGLRLIYFSYDVKMKEKGDIPEGYSVSREKKERFSLILESASTNQTSMYLCASSSRTDTQYFGPGTRLTVL.

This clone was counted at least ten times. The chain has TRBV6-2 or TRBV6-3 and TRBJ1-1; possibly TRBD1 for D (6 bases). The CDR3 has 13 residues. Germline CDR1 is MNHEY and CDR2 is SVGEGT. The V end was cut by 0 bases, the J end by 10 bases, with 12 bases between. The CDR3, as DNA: TGTGCCAGCAGTTACTCGGCTCAGGGGAGAGCTTTCTTT. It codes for CASSYSAQGRAFF.

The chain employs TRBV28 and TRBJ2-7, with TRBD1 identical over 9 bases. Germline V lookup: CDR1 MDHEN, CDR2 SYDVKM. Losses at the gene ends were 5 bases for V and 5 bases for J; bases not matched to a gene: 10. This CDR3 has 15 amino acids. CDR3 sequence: CASSDPGTGRDEQYV. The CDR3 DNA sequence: TGTGCCAGCAGTGACCCCGGGACAGGGCGCGACGAGCAGTACGTC.

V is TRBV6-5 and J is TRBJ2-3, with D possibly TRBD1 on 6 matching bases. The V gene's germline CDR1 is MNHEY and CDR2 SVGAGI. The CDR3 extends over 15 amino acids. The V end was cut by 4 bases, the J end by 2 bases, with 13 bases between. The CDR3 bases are TGTGCCAGCAGTTCCTCTAGGGGGTTCACAGATACGCAGTATTTT. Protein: CASSSSRGFTDTQYF.

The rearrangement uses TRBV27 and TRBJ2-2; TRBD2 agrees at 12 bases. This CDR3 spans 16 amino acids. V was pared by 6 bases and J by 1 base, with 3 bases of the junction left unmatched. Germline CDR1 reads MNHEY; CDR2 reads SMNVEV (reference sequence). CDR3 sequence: CASSPSGRGNTGELFF. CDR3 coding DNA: TGTGCCAGCAGCCCTAGCGGGAGGGGGAACACCGGGGAGCTGTTTTTT.

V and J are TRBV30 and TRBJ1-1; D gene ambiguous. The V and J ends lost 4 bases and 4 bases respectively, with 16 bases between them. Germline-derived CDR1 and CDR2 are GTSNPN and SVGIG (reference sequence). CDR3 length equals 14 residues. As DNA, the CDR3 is TGTGCCTGGAATGTGTTGCAGGCGGGCACTGAAGCTTTCTTT. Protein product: CAWNVLQAGTEAFF.

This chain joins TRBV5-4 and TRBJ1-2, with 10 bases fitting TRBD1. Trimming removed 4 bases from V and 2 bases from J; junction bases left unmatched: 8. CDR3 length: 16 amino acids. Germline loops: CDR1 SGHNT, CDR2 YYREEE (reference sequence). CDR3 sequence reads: CASSPPLGQGNYGYTF. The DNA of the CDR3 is TGTGCCAGCAGCCCCCCGCTGGGACAGGGGAACTATGGCTACACCTTC.

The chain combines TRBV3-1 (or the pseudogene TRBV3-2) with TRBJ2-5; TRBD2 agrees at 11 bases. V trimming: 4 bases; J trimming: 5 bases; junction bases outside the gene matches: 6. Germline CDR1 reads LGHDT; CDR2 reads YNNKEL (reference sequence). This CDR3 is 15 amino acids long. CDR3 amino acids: CASSLTSGEAETQYF. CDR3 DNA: TGTGCCAGCAGCCTGACTAGCGGGGAGGCGGAGACCCAGTACTTC.

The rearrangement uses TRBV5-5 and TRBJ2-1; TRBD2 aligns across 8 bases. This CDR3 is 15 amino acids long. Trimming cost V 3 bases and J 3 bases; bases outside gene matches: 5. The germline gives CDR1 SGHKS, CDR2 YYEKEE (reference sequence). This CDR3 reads CASSSISGSYNEQFF. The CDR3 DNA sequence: TGTGCCAGCAGCTCCATCAGCGGGAGCTACAATGAGCAGTTCTTC.